This TCR beta chain was captured in a study of cytomegalovirus exposure and HLA in healthy donors. Overall study: Assignment to the Caucasian-associated ancestry cluster applied to around 82% of the approximately 390 genotyped donors.

Germline assignment: CDR1 KGHSH and CDR2 LQKENI. V trimming: 5 bases; J trimming: 4 bases; junction bases outside the gene matches: 12. This CDR3 region has 16 residues. The study ran its PCR with 60 Vbeta and 13 Jbeta primers. Profiling relied on immunoSEQ multiplex PCR, and the TCRdb table lists in-frame clones only, not all of them. The sample consists of 180,000 or so clones, roughly 80% of them appearing once. The V call is TRBV18, the J call TRBJ2-7, with TRBD1 matching over 9 bases. This clonotype was sampled from a woman aged 45-65 years in good health and CMV-seropositive. The source material was PBMCs. CDR3 amino acids: CASSSSDRGYLYEQYF. As DNA, the CDR3 is TGTGCCAGCTCATCCTCAGACAGGGGGTATCTTTACGAGCAGTACTTC.